This T cell receptor (beta chain) stems from a study of blood T cell repertoires in COVID-19. About the research overall: Specimens from acute and convalescent COVID-19 originated in the United States, Italy and Spain. In each case, the material was cDNA or gDNA derived from T cells, B-cell-depleted T cells, or PBMCs.

Original methodology: Amplification of reference gene primers provided the estimated nucleated cell counts. Measured with immunoSEQ multiplex PCR; TCRdb has only the in-frame clones, and not every one. D and trimming come from the DNA, and the V and J calls and clone size come from that table. The data hold roughly 110,000 clones, with less than 90% observed a single time. Germline CDR1 LGHNA, CDR2 YSLEER. CDR3 length equals 15 residues. V dropped 1 base and J dropped 4 bases, with 13 bases sitting between them. What was sequenced was peripheral blood. The sequence came from a human donor in a cohort sampled during active COVID-19. The rearrangement uses TRBV4-3 and TRBJ1-2; no clear D gene. This chain's CDR3 is CASSQARVEAYGYTF. In DNA form, the CDR3 reads TGCGCCAGCAGCCAAGCGCGTGTTGAGGCCTATGGCTACACCTTC.